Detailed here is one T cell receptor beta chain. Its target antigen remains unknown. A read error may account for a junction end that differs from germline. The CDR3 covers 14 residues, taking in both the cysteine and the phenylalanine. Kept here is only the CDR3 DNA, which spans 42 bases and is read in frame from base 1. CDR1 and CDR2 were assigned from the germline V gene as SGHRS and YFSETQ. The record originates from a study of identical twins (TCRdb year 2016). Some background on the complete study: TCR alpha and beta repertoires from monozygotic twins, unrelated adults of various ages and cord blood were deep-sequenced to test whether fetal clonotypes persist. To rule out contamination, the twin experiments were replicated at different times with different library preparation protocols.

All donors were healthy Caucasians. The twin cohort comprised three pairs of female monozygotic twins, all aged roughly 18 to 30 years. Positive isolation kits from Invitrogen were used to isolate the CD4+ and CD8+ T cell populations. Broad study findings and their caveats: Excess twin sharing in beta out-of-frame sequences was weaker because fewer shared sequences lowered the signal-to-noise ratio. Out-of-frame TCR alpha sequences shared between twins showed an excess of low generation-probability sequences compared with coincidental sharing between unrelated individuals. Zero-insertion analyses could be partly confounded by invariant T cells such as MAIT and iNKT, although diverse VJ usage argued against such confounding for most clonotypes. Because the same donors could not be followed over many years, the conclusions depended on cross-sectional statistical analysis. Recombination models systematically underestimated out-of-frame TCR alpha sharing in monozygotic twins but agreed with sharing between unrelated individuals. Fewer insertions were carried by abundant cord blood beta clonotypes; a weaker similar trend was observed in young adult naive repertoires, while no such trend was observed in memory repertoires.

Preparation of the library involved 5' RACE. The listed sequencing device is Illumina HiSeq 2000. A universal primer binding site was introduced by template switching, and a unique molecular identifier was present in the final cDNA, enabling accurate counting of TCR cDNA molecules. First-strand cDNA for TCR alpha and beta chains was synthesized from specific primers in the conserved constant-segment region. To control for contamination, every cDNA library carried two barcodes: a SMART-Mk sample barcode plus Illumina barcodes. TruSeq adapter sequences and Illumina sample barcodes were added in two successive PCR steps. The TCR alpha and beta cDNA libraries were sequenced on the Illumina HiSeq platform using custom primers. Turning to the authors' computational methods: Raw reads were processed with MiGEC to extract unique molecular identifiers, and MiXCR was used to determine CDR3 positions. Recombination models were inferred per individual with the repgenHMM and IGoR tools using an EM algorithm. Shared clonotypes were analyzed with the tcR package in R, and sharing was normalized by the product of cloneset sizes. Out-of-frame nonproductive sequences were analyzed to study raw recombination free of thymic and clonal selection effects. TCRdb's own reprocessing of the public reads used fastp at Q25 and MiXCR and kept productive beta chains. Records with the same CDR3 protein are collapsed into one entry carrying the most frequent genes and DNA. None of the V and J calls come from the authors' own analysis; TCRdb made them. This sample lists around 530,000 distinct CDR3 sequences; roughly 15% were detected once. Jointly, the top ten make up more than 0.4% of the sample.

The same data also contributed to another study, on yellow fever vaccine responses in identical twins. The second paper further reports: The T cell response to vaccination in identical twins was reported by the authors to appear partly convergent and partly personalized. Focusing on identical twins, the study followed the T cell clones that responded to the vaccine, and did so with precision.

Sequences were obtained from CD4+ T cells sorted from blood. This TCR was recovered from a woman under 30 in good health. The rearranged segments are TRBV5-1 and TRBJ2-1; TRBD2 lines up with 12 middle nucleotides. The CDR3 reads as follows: CASSLEASGGEQLF. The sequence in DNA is TGCGCCAGCAGCTTGGAGGCTAGCGGGGGGGAGCAGCTCTTC.